The subject of this entry is one T cell receptor beta chain. The authors made the TRB cDNA libraries by 5' RACE using UMI labels. TCRdb re-called the 5' RACE reads; every CDR3 protein appears as one record, without DNA. The sample has roughly 70,000 distinct CDR3 sequences; the top ten hold approximately 1.5%. This record comes from a study of CXCR3-negative and CXCR3-positive naive CD8 T cells. The sequence was collected from a human donor in good health. Some clones in this sample may be carry-over from other donors' samples. Sequencing input: naive CXCR3- CD8+ T cells from blood. The subset is: CD45RO-CCR7+CD27+CD95- naive CD8+ T cells lacking CXCR3 (TNR3-).

The CDR3 reads CASSYPGANEQYF. The chain couples TRBV6-2 or TRBV6-3 to TRBJ2-7; checking the TCRdb D call of TRBD1 is not possible without DNA. The CDR3 runs 13 residues. Germline CDR1 MNHEY, CDR2 SVGEGT.